This TCR beta chain came from a study of memory CD4+ T cells and cytomegalovirus serostatus. Study overall: Healthy Belgian adult donors included about nine CMV-positive and about two dozen CMV-negative people. General study points: Each of approximately 69 CMV-associated TCRbeta sequences occurred in one to five individuals. The CMV-associated TCR signature appears largely within the CD4+ memory repertoire.

Notes on this clone: The antigen remains unidentified.

Authors' processing steps: Out-of-frame sequences were removed, leaving 2,204,828 distinct TCRbeta sequences. The method was immunoSEQ multiplex PCR; TCRdb's version includes in-frame clones alone and lacks a portion of them. The DNA was the basis for D and trimming; V, J and clone size are from that table. There are about 52,000 clones in the sample; around 83% occur only once, and 1.5% to 2.5% lies in the top ten. This CDR3 spans 10 amino acids. Trimming left V 4 bases short and J 5 bases short, with 6 bases between. Germline lookup yields CDR1 SQVTM and CDR2 ANQGSEA. Single viable CD3+CD4+CD8-CD45RO+ cells were sorted as the memory CD4+ T cells.

The J gene is TRBJ2-7, the V gene TRBV29-1; D uncertain. Sequenced material: memory CD4+ T cells from blood. This clonotype was sampled from an adult in good health and CMV-seropositive. For the CDR3, the DNA is TGCAGCGTTGTTCAGCACGAGCAGTACTTC. The encoded protein is CSVVQHEQYF.